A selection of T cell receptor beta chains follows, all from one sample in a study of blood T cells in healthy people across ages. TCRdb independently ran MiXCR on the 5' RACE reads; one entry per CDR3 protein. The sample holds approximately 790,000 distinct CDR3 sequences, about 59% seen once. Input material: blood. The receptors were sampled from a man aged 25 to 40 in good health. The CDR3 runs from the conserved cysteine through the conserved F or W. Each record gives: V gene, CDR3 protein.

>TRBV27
CASSRPGQVNYNEQFF
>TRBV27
CASSRSADEQYF
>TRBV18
CASSSDREWAYEQYF
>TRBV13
CASSYRRDSSYEQYF
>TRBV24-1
CATSDPDRDYNEQFF
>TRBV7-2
CASSLADTFYEQYF
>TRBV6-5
CASSSTGDQYF
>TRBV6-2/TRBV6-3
CASSPRLEQFF
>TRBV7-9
CASSFRGNSGANVLTF
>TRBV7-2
CASSLVPGQGRGEQYF
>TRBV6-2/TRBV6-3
CASTGIRESFLSNQPQHF
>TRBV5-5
CASSSTGTTGTQYF
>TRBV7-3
CASTPGNDEQFF
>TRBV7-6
CASSPHVGRGVDEQYF
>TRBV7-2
CASSPARGGSTDTQYF
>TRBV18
CASSPPTAKNIQYF
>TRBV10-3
CAISETQGTEQFF
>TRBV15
CATSRATGVMYEQYF
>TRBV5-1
CASSADGYNSPLHF
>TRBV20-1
CSARTGTSAPQEQFF
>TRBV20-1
CSAPRLAGDTDTQYF
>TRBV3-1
CASSQALQSFYEQYF
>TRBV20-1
CSAREGGGDQPQHF
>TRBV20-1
CSARSGNWVYGYTF
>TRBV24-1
CATSDWESEKLFF
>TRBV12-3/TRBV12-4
CASNLLGRYGYTF
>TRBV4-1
CASSQVTASGANVLTF
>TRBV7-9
CASSLGGTQVFEQYF
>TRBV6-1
CASRTNEQFF
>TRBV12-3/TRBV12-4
CASSVARTQETQYF
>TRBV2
CASSENRAPNQPQHF
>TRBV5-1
CASSHGGETQYF
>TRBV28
CASAKGGANYGYTF
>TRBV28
CASSRRYSYEQYF
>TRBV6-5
CASTSRTGDYEQYF
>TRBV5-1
CASSYGQGLGNEQFF
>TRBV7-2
CASSLYGVGYTF
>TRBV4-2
CASSLSEGNQPQHF
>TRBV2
CASSEAVYEQYF
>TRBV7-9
CASSYQTSGGSYEQYF
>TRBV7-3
CASSQTGWEQYF
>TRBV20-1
CSARPAIGTGGFNEQFF
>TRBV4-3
CASSRTGQINEKLFF